This TCR beta chain is drawn from a study of T cells in Graves' hyperthyroidism and ophthalmopathy. The source material, RNA transcripts, was used to amplify TCR beta CDR3 regions. Initially, a first-round RT-PCR of the TCR CDR3 employed the HTBI primer set. MiXCR, applied by TCRdb to the multiplex PCR reads, yields one record per CDR3 protein. The sample yields some 460,000 distinct CDR3 sequences, less than 20% seen once. This CDR3 contains 14 residues. V was clipped by 6 bases and J by 3 bases, with 16 bases between them. Germline CDR1 SQVTM, CDR2 ANQGSEA. This clonotype was seen only once. This clonotype originated in a woman between 18 and 29 years old with Graves' hyperthyroidism. The chain recombines TRBV29-1 with TRBJ2-3; TRBD2 might be the D (6 bases). The source material was blood. CDR3 residues: CSVPGLLMTDTQYF. In nucleotides, the CDR3 is TGCAGCGTCCCGGGACTCCTAATGACAGATACGCAGTATTTT.